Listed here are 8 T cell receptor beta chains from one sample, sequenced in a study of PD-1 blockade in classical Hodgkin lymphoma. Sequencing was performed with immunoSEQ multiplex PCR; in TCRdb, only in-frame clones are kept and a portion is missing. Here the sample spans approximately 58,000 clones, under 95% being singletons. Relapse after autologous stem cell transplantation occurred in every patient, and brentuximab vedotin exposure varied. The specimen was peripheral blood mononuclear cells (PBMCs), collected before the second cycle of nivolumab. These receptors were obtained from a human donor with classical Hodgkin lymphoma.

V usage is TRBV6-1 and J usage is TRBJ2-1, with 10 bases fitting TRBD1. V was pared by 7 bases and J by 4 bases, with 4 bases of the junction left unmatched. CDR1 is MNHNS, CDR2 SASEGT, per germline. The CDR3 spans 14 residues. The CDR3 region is CASNSGQGYNEQFF. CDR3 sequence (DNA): TGTGCCAGCAATTCGGGACAGGGGTACAATGAGCAGTTCTTC.

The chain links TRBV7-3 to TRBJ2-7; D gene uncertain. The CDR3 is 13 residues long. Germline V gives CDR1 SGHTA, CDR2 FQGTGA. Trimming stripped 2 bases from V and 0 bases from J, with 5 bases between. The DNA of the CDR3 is TGTGCCAGCAGCTTACAAGCCTCCTACGAGCAGTACTTC. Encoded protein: CASSLQASYEQYF.

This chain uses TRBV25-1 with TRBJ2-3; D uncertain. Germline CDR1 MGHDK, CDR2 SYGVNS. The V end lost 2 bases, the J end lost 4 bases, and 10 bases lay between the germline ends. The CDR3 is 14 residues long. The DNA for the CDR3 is TGTGCCAGCAGTGAACCCCTAGGGTCAGATACGCAGTATTTT. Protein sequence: CASSEPLGSDTQYF.

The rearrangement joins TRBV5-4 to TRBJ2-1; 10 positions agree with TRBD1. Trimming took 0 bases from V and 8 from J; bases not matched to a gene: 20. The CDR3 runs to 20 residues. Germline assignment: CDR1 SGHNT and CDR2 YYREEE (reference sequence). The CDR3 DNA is TGTGCCAGCAGCTTGGGACCGGGACAGGGGAAAGGGAGTGCACCGTATGAGCAGTTCTTC. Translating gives CASSLGPGQGKGSAPYEQFF.

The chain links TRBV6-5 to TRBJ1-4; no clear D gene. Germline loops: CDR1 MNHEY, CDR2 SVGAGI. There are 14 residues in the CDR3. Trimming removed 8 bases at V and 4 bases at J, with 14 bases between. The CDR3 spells CASSFQDGNEKLFF. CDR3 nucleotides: TGTGCCAGCTCCTTCCAGGACGGTAATGAAAAACTGTTTTTT.

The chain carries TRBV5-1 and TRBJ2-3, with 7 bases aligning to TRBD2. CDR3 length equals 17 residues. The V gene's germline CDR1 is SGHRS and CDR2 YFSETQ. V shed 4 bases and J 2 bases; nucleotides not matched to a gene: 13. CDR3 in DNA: TGCGCCAGCAGCGTGAATTCGGCGGGAGTAATCACAGATACGCAGTATTTT. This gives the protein CASSVNSAGVITDTQYF.

DNA for the CDR3: TGTGCCAGCAGTTACTCGAGGGGGCACTATGGCTACACCTTC. This gives the protein CASSYSRGHYGYTF. This chain links TRBV6-5 with TRBJ1-2; 7 nucleotides align to TRBD1. CDR1 MNHEY and CDR2 SVGAGI come from the germline V gene. The V gene end was trimmed by 0 bases and the J gene end by 3 bases; junction bases not matched to a gene: 1. This CDR3 is 14 amino acids long.

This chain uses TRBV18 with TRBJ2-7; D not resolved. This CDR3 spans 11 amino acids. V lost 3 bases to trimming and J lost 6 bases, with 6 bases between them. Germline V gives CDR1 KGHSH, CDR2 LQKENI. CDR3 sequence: CASSPSLEQYF. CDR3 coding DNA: TGTGCCAGCTCACCGTCACTCGAGCAGTACTTC.